The 6 T cell receptor beta chains given below trace back to one sample, sequenced in a study of blood T cells in healthy people across ages. Combining a sample-barcoded 5' primer with a J-beta primer mix, a second PCR ran for roughly 7 to 12 cycles. TCRdb fed the 5' RACE reads into MiXCR, producing one record per CDR3 protein. The sample has more than 500,000 distinct CDR3 sequences, 27% seen once. Sequencing was performed on blood. The origin of the receptors is a woman between 65 and 79 years old in good health.

This clonotype was seen more than once but under ten times. The chain is built from TRBV6-2 or TRBV6-3 and TRBJ2-1; TRBD2 agrees at 7 bases. The V segment lost 4 bases and the J segment 4 bases; nucleotides outside the gene matches: 7. Germline V gene data show CDR1 as MNHEY and CDR2 as SVGEGT. CDR3 length: 15 amino acids. The CDR3 here is CASSSRTRFYNEQFF. For the CDR3, the DNA is TGTGCCAGCAGTTCCCGGACTAGGTTTTACAATGAGCAGTTCTTC.

This clonotype was seen only a few times. The rearrangement uses TRBV4-3 and TRBJ2-1; 7 bases agree with TRBD1. V lost 0 bases, J lost 8 bases, and 13 bases stayed unmatched. The length of the CDR3 is 17 residues. Germline V gene data show CDR1 as LGHNA and CDR2 as YSLEER. This CDR3 is CASSQDTMRQGFHEQFF. CDR3 sequence (DNA): TGCGCCAGCAGCCAAGATACTATGAGACAGGGTTTCCATGAGCAGTTCTTC.

Only a few counts were recorded for this clonotype. The rearrangement uses TRBV7-9 and TRBJ2-3; D not certain. Between the trimmed V and J ends, which lost 5 bases and 1 base, there was a span of 7 bases. The CDR3 has 13 residues. The germline CDR1 and CDR2 sequences are SEHNR and FQNEAQ (reference sequence). The CDR3 protein is CASSRSGTDTQYF. The CDR3 coding sequence is TGTGCCAGCAGCCGGAGTGGCACAGATACGCAGTATTTT.

This clonotype was observed a few times. The chain carries TRBV29-1 and TRBJ2-1; D gene unclear. Trimming cost V 4 bases and J 6 bases, with 7 bases left between them. This CDR3 region has 11 residues. Germline V gene sequence: CDR1 SQVTM, CDR2 ANQGSEA. CDR3 loop: CSVGRSNEQFF. CDR3 DNA sequence: TGCAGCGTTGGGCGGAGCAATGAGCAGTTCTTC.

This chain links TRBV5-6 with TRBJ1-1, with D possibly matching TRBD1 (6 bases). Trimming stripped 2 bases from V and 6 bases from J, with 20 bases between. CDR3 size: 16 residues. CDR1 SGHDT and CDR2 YYEEEE come from the germline V gene. In DNA, the CDR3 is TGTGCCAGCAGCTTTGGAGGCCTCCTCGGGGGCGCTGAAGCTTTCTTT. This sequence encodes CASSFGGLLGGAEAFF.

The V gene is TRBV19, the J gene TRBJ2-3; D is unresolved. This CDR3 spans 13 amino acids. Germline lookup yields CDR1 LNHDA and CDR2 SQIVND (reference sequence). V was trimmed by 4 bases and J by 1 base, leaving 6 bases between them. In nucleotides, the CDR3 is TGTGCCAGTAGTAAGACTGGCACAGATACGCAGTATTTT. This sequence encodes CASSKTGTDTQYF.